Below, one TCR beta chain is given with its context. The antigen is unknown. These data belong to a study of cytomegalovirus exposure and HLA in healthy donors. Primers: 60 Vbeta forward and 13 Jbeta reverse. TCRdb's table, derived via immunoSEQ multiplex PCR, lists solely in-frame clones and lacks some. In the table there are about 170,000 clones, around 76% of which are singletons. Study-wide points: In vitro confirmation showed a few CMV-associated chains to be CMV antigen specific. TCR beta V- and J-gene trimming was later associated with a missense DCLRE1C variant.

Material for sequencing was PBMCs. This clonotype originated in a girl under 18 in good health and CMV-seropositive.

The DNA for the CDR3 is TGTGCCAGCAGTTTATTGCGGGGAAAGGAAACAGATACGCAGTATTTT. This gives the protein CASSLLRGKETDTQYF. The chain recombines TRBV27 with TRBJ2-3, with D maybe TRBD2 (6 bases). The V gene's germline CDR1 is MNHEY and CDR2 SMNVEV (reference sequence). This CDR3 spans 16 amino acids. With 1 base removed from V and 3 bases from J, the gap between germline ends came to 14 bases.